The rows below give T cell receptor beta chains drawn from one sample of a study of T cell responses to AZD1222 COVID-19 vaccine. Clones were read by immunoSEQ multiplex PCR, and TCRdb kept only the in-frame ones, dropping some. The sample holds some 150,000 clones, approximately 94% seen once. This sample comprised peripheral blood, obtained on day 0 of AZD1222 vaccination. These receptors were collected from an adult in good health. The CDR3 runs from the conserved cysteine through the conserved F or W. D genes are given only for firm matches. Part of the rows lack a size; the others show once, few, many or a class for expanded clones.

d_call,v_call,clone_size,j_call,cdr3_aa,cdr3_nt
-,TRBV10-3,-,TRBJ1-1,CAIGGATEKGTEAFF,TGTGCCATCGGTGGAGCTACGGAAAAGGGGACTGAAGCTTTCTTT
TRBD2,TRBV27,-,TRBJ2-3,CASSSTGGYTDTQYF,TGTGCCAGCAGTTCCACGGGAGGGTACACAGATACGCAGTATTTT
-,TRBV12-3/TRBV12-4,once,TRBJ2-1,CASSWGVYNEQFF,TGTGCCAGCAGCTGGGGTGTTTACAATGAGCAGTTCTTC
TRBD1,TRBV5-6,-,TRBJ2-1,CASSLGGTGEQFF,TGTGCCAGCAGCTTGGGAGGGACAGGTGAGCAGTTCTTC
TRBD1,TRBV15,-,TRBJ1-3,CATSRDYRDRVSGNTIYF,TGTGCCACCAGCAGAGATTACCGGGACAGGGTCTCTGGAAACACCATATATTTT
-,TRBV27,-,TRBJ1-2,CASSFQGYYGYTF,TGTGCCAGCAGTTTTCAGGGTTACTATGGCTACACCTTC
-,TRBV5-6,few,TRBJ1-2,CASSPTATYGYTF,TGTGCCAGCAGCCCAACAGCCACCTATGGCTACACCTTC
TRBD1,TRBV30,-,TRBJ2-2,CAWGLRDRQTGELFF,TGTGCCTGGGGTCTCCGGGACAGACAAACCGGGGAGCTGTTTTTT
-,TRBV10-3,-,TRBJ1-2,CAISESLAGRNYGYTF,TGTGCCATCAGTGAGTCGTTGGCTGGGAGGAACTATGGCTACACCTTC
TRBD2,TRBV9,-,TRBJ2-5,CASSASGTSGIQTQYF,TGTGCCAGCAGCGCCTCCGGGACTAGCGGGATTCAGACCCAGTACTTC
TRBD1,TRBV6-5,few,TRBJ2-5,CASSSNRGETQYF,TGTGCCAGCAGTTCTAACAGGGGTGAGACCCAGTACTTC
-,TRBV5-5,-,TRBJ2-7,CASRLDGYEQYF,TGTGCCAGCAGGCTGGACGGCTACGAGCAGTACTTC
-,TRBV5-1,once,TRBJ2-1,CASGPGWNEQFF,TGCGCCAGCGGCCCAGGGTGGAATGAGCAGTTCTTC
-,TRBV9,-,TRBJ2-7,CASTVGGLGDEQYF,TGTGCCAGCACCGTCGGGGGACTGGGAGACGAGCAGTACTTC
TRBD2,TRBV11-2,-,TRBJ2-1,CASSLTRWTSRKIFNEQFF,TGTGCCAGCAGCTTAACTCGCTGGACTAGCCGAAAAATTTTCAATGAGCAGTTCTTC
TRBD2,TRBV6-2/TRBV6-3,-,TRBJ2-3,CASTPRGRTDTQYF,TGTGCCAGCACCCCCCGCGGGAGGACAGATACGCAGTATTTT
-,TRBV11-2,-,TRBJ1-1,CASSRTGITSEAFF,TGTGCCAGCAGCCGTACAGGGATAACAAGTGAAGCTTTCTTT
-,TRBV6-5,-,TRBJ1-2,CASSLAGEGYTF,TGTGCCAGCAGCCTGGCAGGGGAAGGCTACACCTTC
TRBD1,TRBV7-8,-,TRBJ1-6,CASSLRGLLDNSPLHF,TGTGCCAGCAGCTTAAGGGGGCTATTGGATAATTCACCCCTCCACTTT
TRBD1,TRBV5-6,-,TRBJ1-4,CASSLANRGGEKLFF,TGTGCCAGCAGCTTGGCAAACAGGGGTGGAGAAAAACTGTTTTTT
-,TRBV5-1,-,TRBJ2-1,CASSSDSYNEQFF,TGCGCCAGCAGCTCCGACAGTTACAATGAGCAGTTCTTC
TRBD1,TRBV7-8,-,TRBJ1-1,CASSPGGVKLNTEAFF,TGTGCCAGCAGCCCAGGGGGGGTAAAACTAAACACTGAAGCTTTCTTT
-,TRBV4-2,-,TRBJ2-3,CASSQVLSGKLTADTQYF,TGTGCCAGCAGCCAAGTTTTATCTGGGAAATTGACGGCAGATACGCAGTATTTT
-,TRBV3-1/TRBV3-2,-,TRBJ2-7,CASSQSYEQYF,TGTGCCAGCAGCCAAAGCTACGAGCAGTACTTC
-,TRBV9,-,TRBJ2-3,CASSVGRSSTDTQYF,TGTGCCAGCAGCGTAGGACGTTCCAGCACAGATACGCAGTATTTT
TRBD2,TRBV5-1,-,TRBJ2-7,CASSQAGPGSEQYF,TGCGCCAGCAGCCAAGCGGGGCCGGGGAGCGAGCAGTACTTC
-,TRBV9,-,TRBJ1-3,CASSFRWGSGNTIYF,TGTGCCAGCAGCTTTCGGTGGGGGTCTGGAAACACCATATATTTT
-,TRBV3-1/TRBV3-2,-,TRBJ1-5,CASSQGLRVYQPQHF,TGTGCCAGCAGCCAAGGGCTCAGGGTTTATCAGCCCCAGCATTTT
-,TRBV29-1,-,TRBJ2-7,CSVDVTGRRYEQYF,TGCAGCGTTGATGTTACGGGCAGGCGTTACGAGCAGTACTTC
-,TRBV6-5,-,TRBJ2-5,CASRRGQLETQYF,TGTGCCAGCAGGCGGGGACAGTTAGAGACCCAGTACTTC
-,TRBV6-1,-,TRBJ1-1,CASSEAGGTEAFF,TGTGCCAGCAGTGAAGCGGGGGGGACTGAAGCTTTCTTT
-,TRBV9,-,TRBJ1-2,CASSHGTANYGYTF,TGTGCCAGCAGCCATGGGACGGCTAACTATGGCTACACCTTC
-,TRBV11-2,-,TRBJ1-3,CASSHRRGSGNTIYF,TGTGCCAGCAGCCATAGACGGGGCTCTGGAAACACCATATATTTT
-,TRBV9,-,TRBJ2-1,CASSPRGRGGGNEQFF,TGTGCCAGCAGCCCCAGGGGGCGGGGGGGCGGAAATGAGCAGTTCTTC
-,TRBV14,-,TRBJ2-7,CASSLWAAYEQYF,TGTGCCAGCAGCCTTTGGGCAGCCTACGAGCAGTACTTC
-,TRBV19,-,TRBJ1-1,CASNREGDTEAFF,TGTGCCAGTAACAGGGAGGGAGACACTGAAGCTTTCTTT
-,TRBV12-5,-,TRBJ2-2,CASRGPNTGELFF,TGTGCTAGTAGGGGTCCTAACACCGGGGAGCTGTTTTTT
-,TRBV7-9,-,TRBJ1-4,CASSLSGIRGEKLFF,TGTGCCAGCAGCCTATCCGGGATAAGAGGTGAAAAACTGTTTTTT
-,TRBV2,-,TRBJ2-3,CASRGRFRQGDTQYF,TGTGCCAGCAGAGGACGGTTCCGTCAGGGGGATACGCAGTATTTT
-,TRBV3-1/TRBV3-2,-,TRBJ2-1,CASSQVHEQFF,TGTGCCAGCAGCCAAGTGCATGAGCAGTTCTTC
-,TRBV6-5,-,TRBJ2-7,CASRGLPAYEQYF,TGTGCCAGCAGGGGATTGCCGGCCTACGAGCAGTACTTC
TRBD1,TRBV11-2,-,TRBJ1-4,CASSLGPGTANEKLFF,TGTGCCAGCAGCTTAGGCCCCGGGACAGCTAATGAAAAACTGTTTTTT